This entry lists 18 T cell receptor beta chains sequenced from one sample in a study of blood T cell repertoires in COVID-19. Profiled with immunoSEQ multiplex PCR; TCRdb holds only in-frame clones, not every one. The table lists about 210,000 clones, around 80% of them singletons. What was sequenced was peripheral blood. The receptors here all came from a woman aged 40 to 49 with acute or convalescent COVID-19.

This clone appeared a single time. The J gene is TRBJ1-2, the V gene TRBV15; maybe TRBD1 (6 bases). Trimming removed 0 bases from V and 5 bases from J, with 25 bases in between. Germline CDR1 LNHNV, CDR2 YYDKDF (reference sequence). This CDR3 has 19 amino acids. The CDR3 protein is CATSRDLGGRGSGKYGYTF. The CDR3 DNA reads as TGTGCCACCAGCAGAGATCTAGGCGGCAGGGGATCCGGCAAATATGGCTACACCTTC.

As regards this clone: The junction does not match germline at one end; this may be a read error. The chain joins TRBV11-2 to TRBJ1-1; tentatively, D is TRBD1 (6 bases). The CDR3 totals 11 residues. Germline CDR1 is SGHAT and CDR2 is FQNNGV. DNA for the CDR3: TGTGCCAGCAGCTTAGACCGCAGACAGGCCTTT. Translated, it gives CASSLDRRQAF.

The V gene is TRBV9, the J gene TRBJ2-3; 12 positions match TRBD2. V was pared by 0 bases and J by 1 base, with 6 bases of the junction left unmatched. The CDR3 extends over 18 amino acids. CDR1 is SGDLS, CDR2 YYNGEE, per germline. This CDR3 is CASSVARLAGVGTDTQYF. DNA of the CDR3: TGTGCCAGCAGCGTAGCAAGACTAGCGGGAGTAGGCACAGATACGCAGTATTTT.

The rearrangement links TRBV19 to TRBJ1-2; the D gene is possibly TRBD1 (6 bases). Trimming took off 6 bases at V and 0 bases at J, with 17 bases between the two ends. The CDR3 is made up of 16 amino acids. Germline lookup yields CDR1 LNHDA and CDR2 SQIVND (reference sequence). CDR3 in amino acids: CASSPPDRPSNYGYTF. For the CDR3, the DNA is TGTGCCAGTAGCCCCCCCGACAGGCCCTCTAACTATGGCTACACCTTC.

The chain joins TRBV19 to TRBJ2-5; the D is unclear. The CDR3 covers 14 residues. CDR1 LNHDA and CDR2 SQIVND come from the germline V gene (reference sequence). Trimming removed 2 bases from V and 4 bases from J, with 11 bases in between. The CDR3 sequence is CASSINIEVETQYF. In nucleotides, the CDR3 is TGTGCCAGTAGTATAAATATAGAGGTAGAGACCCAGTACTTC. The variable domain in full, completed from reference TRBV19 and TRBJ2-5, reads DGGITQSPKYLFRKEGQNVTLSCEQNLNHDAMYWYRQDPGQGLRLIYYSQIVNDFQKGDIAEGYSVSREKKESFPLTVTSAQKNPTAFYLCASSINIEVETQYFGPGTRLLVL.

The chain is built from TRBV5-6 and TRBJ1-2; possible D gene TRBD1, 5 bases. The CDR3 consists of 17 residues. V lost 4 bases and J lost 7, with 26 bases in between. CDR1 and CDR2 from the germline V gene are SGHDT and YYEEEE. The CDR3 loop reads CASSHATVIPLSGGYTF. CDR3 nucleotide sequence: TGTGCCAGCAGCCATGCGACAGTAATCCCTCTGAGTGGTGGCTACACCTTC.

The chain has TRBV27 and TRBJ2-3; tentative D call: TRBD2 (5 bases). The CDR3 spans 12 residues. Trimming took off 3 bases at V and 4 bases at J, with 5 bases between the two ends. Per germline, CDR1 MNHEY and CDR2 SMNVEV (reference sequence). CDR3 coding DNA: TGTGCCAGCAGTTTGGACTCAGATACGCAGTATTTT. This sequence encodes CASSLDSDTQYF.

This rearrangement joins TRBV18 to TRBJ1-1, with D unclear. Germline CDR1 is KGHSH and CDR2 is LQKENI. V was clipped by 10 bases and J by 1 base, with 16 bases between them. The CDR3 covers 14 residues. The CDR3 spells CATRPYSGNTEAFF. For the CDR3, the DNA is TGTGCCACTCGACCCTACAGTGGGAACACTGAAGCTTTCTTT.

This CDR3 is CASSKAPDRDAGNTIYF. As DNA, the CDR3 is TGTGCCAGCAGCAAAGCCCCAGACAGGGACGCTGGAAACACCATATATTTT. The chain joins TRBV21-1 to TRBJ1-3; TRBD1 was called by the table and not checked on the DNA. TRBV21-1 is a listed pseudogene. The CDR3 consists of 17 residues.

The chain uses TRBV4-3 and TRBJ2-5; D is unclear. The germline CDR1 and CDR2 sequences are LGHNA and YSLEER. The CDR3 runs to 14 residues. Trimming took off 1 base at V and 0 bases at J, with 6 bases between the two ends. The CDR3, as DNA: TGCGCCAGCAGCCAAGGCCAGGACCAAGAGACCCAGTACTTC. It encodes CASSQGQDQETQYF.

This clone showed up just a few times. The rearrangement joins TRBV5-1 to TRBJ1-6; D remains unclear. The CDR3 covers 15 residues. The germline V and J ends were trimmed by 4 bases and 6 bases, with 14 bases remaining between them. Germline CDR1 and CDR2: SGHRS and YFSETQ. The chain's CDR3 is CASSAEVSANSPLHF. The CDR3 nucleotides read TGCGCCAGCAGCGCCGAGGTCAGTGCTAATTCACCCCTCCACTTT. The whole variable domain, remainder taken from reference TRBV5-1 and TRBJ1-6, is KAGVTQTPRYLIKTRGQQVTLSCSPISGHRSVSWYQQTPGQGLQFLFEYFSETQRNKGNFPGRFSGRQFSNSRSEMNVSTLELGDSALYLCASSAEVSANSPLHFGNGTRLTVT.

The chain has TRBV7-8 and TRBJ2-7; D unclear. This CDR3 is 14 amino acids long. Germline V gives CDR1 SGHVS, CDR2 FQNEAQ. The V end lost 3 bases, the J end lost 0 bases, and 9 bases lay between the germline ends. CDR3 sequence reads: CASSFVADSYEQYF. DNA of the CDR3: TGTGCCAGCAGCTTCGTTGCGGACTCCTACGAGCAGTACTTC.

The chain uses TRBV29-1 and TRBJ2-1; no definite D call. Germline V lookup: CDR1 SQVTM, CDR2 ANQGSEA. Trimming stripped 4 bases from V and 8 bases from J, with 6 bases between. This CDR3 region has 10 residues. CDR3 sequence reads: CSVASHEQFF. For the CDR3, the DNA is TGCAGCGTTGCTTCCCATGAGCAGTTCTTC.

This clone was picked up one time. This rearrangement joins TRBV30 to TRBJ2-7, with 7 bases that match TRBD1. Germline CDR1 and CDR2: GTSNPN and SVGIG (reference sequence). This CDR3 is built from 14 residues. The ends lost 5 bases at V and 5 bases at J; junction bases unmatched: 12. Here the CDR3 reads CAWGEGASDHEQYF. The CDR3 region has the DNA TGTGCCTGGGGAGAGGGGGCGTCGGACCACGAGCAGTACTTC. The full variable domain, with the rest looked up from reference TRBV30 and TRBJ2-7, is SQTIHQWPATLVQPVGSPLSLECTVEGTSNPNLYWYRQAAGRGLQLLFYSVGIGQISSEVPQNLSASRPQDRQFILSSKKLLLSDSGFYLCAWGEGASDHEQYFGPGTRLTVT.

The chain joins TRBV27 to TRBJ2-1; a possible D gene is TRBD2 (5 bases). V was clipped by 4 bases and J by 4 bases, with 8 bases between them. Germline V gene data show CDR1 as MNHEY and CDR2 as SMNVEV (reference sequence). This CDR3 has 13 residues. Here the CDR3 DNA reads TGTGCCAGCAGTTCCGGGATTTACAATGAGCAGTTCTTC. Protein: CASSSGIYNEQFF.

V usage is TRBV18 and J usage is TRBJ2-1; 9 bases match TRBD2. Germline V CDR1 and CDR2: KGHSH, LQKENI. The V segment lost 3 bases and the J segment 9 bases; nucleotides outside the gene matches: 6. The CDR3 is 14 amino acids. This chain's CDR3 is CASSPGLAFGEQFF. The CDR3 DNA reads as TGTGCCAGCTCACCGGGACTAGCCTTCGGTGAGCAGTTCTTC.

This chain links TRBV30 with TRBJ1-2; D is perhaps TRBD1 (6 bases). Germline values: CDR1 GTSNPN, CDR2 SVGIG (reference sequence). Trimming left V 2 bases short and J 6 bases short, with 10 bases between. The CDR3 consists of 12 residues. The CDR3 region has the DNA TGTGCCTGGAGTCCTCGGACAGATGGCTACACCTTC. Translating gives CAWSPRTDGYTF.

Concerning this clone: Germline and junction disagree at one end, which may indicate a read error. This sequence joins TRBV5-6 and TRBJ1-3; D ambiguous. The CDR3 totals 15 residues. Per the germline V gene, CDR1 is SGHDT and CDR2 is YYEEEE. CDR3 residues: CVSSRDGVFGNTIYF. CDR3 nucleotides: TGTGTCAGCAGCCGTGACGGGGTTTTCGGGAACACCATATATTTT.